Below, 29 T cell receptor beta chains from the same sample are listed, as sequenced in a study of blood T cell repertoires in COVID-19. Using immunoSEQ multiplex PCR, the repertoire was profiled, and TCRdb retains in-frame clones only, with some absent. Counted here are about 95,000 clones, under 90% occurring once; the ten biggest clones make up 24%. The specimen sequenced was peripheral blood. These receptors were collected from a human donor in a cohort sampled during active COVID-19.

The chain couples TRBV24-1 to TRBJ2-7; 8 bases are shared with TRBD2. The CDR3 is made up of 15 amino acids. CDR1 and CDR2 (germline): KGHDR, SFDVKD. J was trimmed by 4 bases and V by 5 bases; bases with no gene match: 9. The CDR3 loop reads CATSVGSGTYYEQYF. CDR3 in DNA: TGTGCCACCAGTGTCGGTAGCGGGACCTATTACGAGCAGTACTTC.

The chain carries TRBV10-3 and TRBJ1-1, with D perhaps TRBD1 (5 bases). There are 13 residues in the CDR3. V lost 6 bases, J lost 1 base, and 9 bases lay in between. CDR1 and CDR2 from the germline V gene are ENHRY and SYGVKD. The CDR3 DNA sequence: TGTGCCATCAGATTCGGACAGAACACTGAAGCTTTCTTT. Residues: CAIRFGQNTEAFF.

This clone turned up a few times. The rearrangement joins TRBV7-8 to TRBJ2-2; possibly TRBD1 for D (6 bases). Germline CDR1 reads SGHVS; CDR2 reads FQNEAQ. V was pared by 4 bases and J by 6 bases, with 21 bases between. This CDR3 is 17 amino acids long. The CDR3 reads CASSSSGMTNRAGELFF. As DNA, the CDR3 is TGTGCCAGCAGCTCGTCCGGGATGACCAACAGGGCCGGGGAGCTGTTTTTT.

This clone was recorded only once. The chain carries TRBV27 and TRBJ1-4; perhaps TRBD1 as D (6 bases). Germline CDR1 reads MNHEY; CDR2 reads SMNVEV (reference sequence). The V gene lost 5 bases and the J gene lost 4 bases, with 11 bases spanning the gap. This CDR3 is built from 14 residues. The CDR3: CASSPGTLNEKLFF. CDR3 in DNA: TGTGCCAGCAGTCCCGGGACACTTAATGAAAAACTGTTTTTT.

The chain combines TRBV5-1 with TRBJ2-3; possibly TRBD1 for D (5 bases). CDR3 length: 13 amino acids. V lost 2 bases to trimming and J lost 2 bases, with 6 bases between them. The germline CDR1 and CDR2 sequences are SGHRS and YFSETQ. The CDR3 protein is CASSLQDTDTQYF. The CDR3 coding sequence is TGCGCCAGCAGCTTACAGGACACAGATACGCAGTATTTT.

The chain couples TRBV27 to TRBJ1-2; possible D gene TRBD1, 6 bases. The CDR3 extends over 15 amino acids. Germline assignment: CDR1 MNHEY and CDR2 SMNVEV (reference sequence). V lost 6 bases and J lost 0, with 14 bases in between. The DNA of the CDR3 is TGTGCCAGCAGGGTAGGGACACTAGCTAACTATGGCTACACCTTC. This codes for CASRVGTLANYGYTF.

The chain combines TRBV28 with TRBJ1-1; D possibly corresponds to TRBD1 (6 bases). V was pared by 11 bases and J by 1 base, with 8 bases between. The CDR3 consists of 11 residues. Germline-derived CDR1 and CDR2 are MDHEN and SYDVKM. The DNA for the CDR3 is TGTGCCGTGACAGGGAACACTGAAGCTTTCTTT. This codes for CAVTGNTEAFF.

The chain links TRBV10-3 to TRBJ1-1; no reliable D call. Trimming left V 0 bases short and J 3 bases short, with 8 bases between. The germline CDR1 and CDR2 sequences are ENHRY and SYGVKD. The CDR3 sequence is 14 residues long. In DNA, the CDR3 is TGTGCCATCAGTGAGTCGGTAGAGTACACTGAAGCTTTCTTT. Translation: CAISESVEYTEAFF.

The chain links TRBV28 to TRBJ2-3, with 12 bases fitting TRBD1. Germline loops: CDR1 MDHEN, CDR2 SYDVKM. The CDR3 runs 15 residues. Trimming took 3 bases from V and 4 from J; bases not matched to a gene: 2. In nucleotides, the CDR3 is TGTGCCAGCAGTTTCGGGACAGGGGGCGCAGATACGCAGTATTTT. This encodes CASSFGTGGADTQYF.

This clone was recorded only once. The chain is built from TRBV4-2 and TRBJ2-1; 9 nucleotides agree with TRBD1. Germline trimming cut 4 bases from V and 8 bases from J; bases unmatched to any gene: 9. CDR3 length: 15 residues. Germline V CDR1 and CDR2: LGHNA, YNFKEQ. The CDR3 DNA is TGTGCCAGCAGCCCGGGACAGGGAGCCGCGGATGAGCAGTTCTTC. Encoded protein: CASSPGQGAADEQFF.

The V gene is TRBV7-8, the J gene TRBJ2-7; weak D call: TRBD2 (5 bases). The ends were cut back, 3 bases at V and 2 bases at J, with 11 bases in the middle. The germline CDR1 and CDR2 sequences are SGHVS and FQNEAQ. This CDR3 has 14 residues. CDR3 protein: CASSFQAVTYEQYF. The CDR3 nucleotides are TGTGCCAGCAGCTTCCAAGCGGTTACCTACGAGCAGTACTTC.

This clone was observed once. This rearrangement joins TRBV19 to TRBJ2-3; TRBD2 is a possible D gene (6 bases). Per the germline V gene, CDR1 is LNHDA and CDR2 is SQIVND (reference sequence). The CDR3 is 17 residues long. The ends were cut back, 5 bases at V and 2 bases at J, with 20 bases in the middle. CDR3 in amino acids: CASSSLGRDWNTDTQYF. In DNA form, the CDR3 reads TGTGCCAGTAGTTCATTGGGCCGGGACTGGAACACAGATACGCAGTATTTT.

This chain links TRBV18 with TRBJ1-1; 7 bases align to TRBD1. The germline gives CDR1 KGHSH, CDR2 LQKENI. The J segment lost 3 bases and the V segment lost 3 bases, leaving 7 bases of the junction unmatched. This CDR3 comprises 15 residues. CDR3 amino acids: CASSPQQGQDTEAFF. CDR3 sequence (DNA): TGTGCCAGCTCACCTCAACAGGGGCAGGACACTGAAGCTTTCTTT.

This clone has only one observation. This chain uses TRBV28 with TRBJ1-2; TRBD1 is a possible D gene (5 bases). Trimming left V 4 bases short and J 3 bases short, with 15 bases between. The germline V gene has CDR1 MDHEN and CDR2 SYDVKM. CDR3 length: 15 amino acids. The CDR3 region is CASSSPGGKDYGYTF. The CDR3 DNA reads TGTGCCAGCAGTTCCCCGGGGGGGAAGGACTATGGCTACACCTTC.

V is TRBV6-6 and J is TRBJ1-1; D is uncertain. The V gene lost 0 bases and the J gene lost 6 bases, with 11 bases spanning the gap. The V gene's germline CDR1 is MNHNY and CDR2 SVGAGI (reference sequence). CDR3 length: 14 residues. The CDR3 coding sequence is TGTGCCAGCAGTTACTCTGAGGGAACGGCTGAAGCTTTCTTT. Encoded protein: CASSYSEGTAEAFF.

The chain couples TRBV18 to TRBJ2-7; a possible D gene is TRBD2 (5 bases). This CDR3 is 15 amino acids long. V lost 2 bases, J lost 6 bases, and 17 bases lay in between. Germline V lookup: CDR1 KGHSH, CDR2 LQKENI. CDR3 DNA sequence: TGTGCCAGCTCACCAGCTAGCCTGGCTTGGGGCGAGCAGTACTTC. The encoded protein is CASSPASLAWGEQYF.

In its sample, this clone was seen a few times. This chain links TRBV2 with TRBJ1-1, with D uncertain. V gave up 0 bases and J gave up 1 base, with 3 bases separating them. Germline V lookup: CDR1 SNHLY, CDR2 FYNNEI. This CDR3 is 13 amino acids long. CDR3 nucleotide sequence: TGTGCCAGCAGTGAAGCCTGGAACACTGAAGCTTTCTTT. Protein sequence: CASSEAWNTEAFF.

V usage is TRBV6-5 and J usage is TRBJ1-2; 7 bases line up with TRBD1. V gave up 2 bases and J gave up 10 bases; unmatched junction bases: 7. This CDR3 contains 13 residues. Germline CDR1 MNHEY, CDR2 SVGAGI. This chain's CDR3 is CASSYRDRPFYTF. DNA for the CDR3: TGTGCCAGCAGTTACCGGGACAGACCCTTCTACACCTTC.

This rearrangement joins TRBV6-5 to TRBJ2-2, with D possibly TRBD2 on 5 matching bases. The V end was cut by 7 bases, the J end by 1 base, with 10 bases between. The CDR3 length is 14 residues. Germline V gives CDR1 MNHEY, CDR2 SVGAGI. Written as DNA, the CDR3 is TGTGCCAGCACCCTTGGGAGGAACACCGGGGAGCTGTTTTTT. Protein: CASTLGRNTGELFF.

This clone has a handful of counts. The rearrangement joins TRBV27 to TRBJ2-7, with D possibly matching TRBD1 (6 bases). Germline V CDR1 and CDR2: MNHEY, SMNVEV (reference sequence). CDR3 size: 14 residues. Trimming took 2 bases from V and 6 from J, leaving 14 bases between them. CDR3 coding DNA: TGTGCCAGCAGTTTAGGACTCAGGGGTGGCGAGCAGTACTTC. It specifies CASSLGLRGGEQYF.

The chain is built from TRBV14 and TRBJ2-7; D is perhaps TRBD1 (5 bases). Germline CDR1 is SGHDN and CDR2 is FVKESK. This CDR3 has 14 amino acids. Deletions cut 1 base from V and 0 bases from J, with 7 bases between. The CDR3 is CASSQAGISYEQYF. Here the CDR3 DNA reads TGTGCCAGCAGCCAAGCAGGGATCTCCTACGAGCAGTACTTC. Full variable domain (outside the CDR3, taken from reference TRBV14 and TRBJ2-7): EAGVTQFPSHSVIEKGQTVTLRCDPISGHDNLYWYRRVMGKEIKFLLHFVKESKQDESGMPNNRFLAERTGGTYSTLKVQPAELEDSGVYFCASSQAGISYEQYFGPGTRLTVT.

V is TRBV7-9 and J is TRBJ2-7; D possibly corresponds to TRBD2 (6 bases). Germline V gene lookup returns CDR1 SEHNR and CDR2 FQNEAQ (reference sequence). This CDR3 has 13 amino acids. V shed 2 bases and J shed 3 bases, with 8 bases lying between them. As DNA, the CDR3 is TGTGCCAGCAGCTTATCCGGGGGCTACGAGCAGTACTTC. Residues: CASSLSGGYEQYF. Together with reference TRBV7-9 and TRBJ2-7, the CDR3 gives the full variable domain: DTGVSQNPRHKITKRGQNVTFRCDPISEHNRLYWYRQTLGQGPEFLTYFQNEAQLEKSRLLSDRFSAERPKGSFSTLEIQRTEQGDSAMYLCASSLSGGYEQYFGPGTRLTVT.

The table lists this clone with a count of one. The chain carries TRBV6-4 and TRBJ1-1; weak D call: TRBD1 (5 bases). Trimming took off 2 bases at V and 1 base at J, with 11 bases between the two ends. The length of the CDR3 is 15 residues. Germline CDR1 and CDR2: MRHNA and SNTAGT. The CDR3: CASSDGRVGNTEAFF. The CDR3 coding sequence is TGTGCCAGCAGTGACGGCAGGGTGGGGAACACTGAAGCTTTCTTT.

The chain couples TRBV3-1 (or the pseudogene TRBV3-2) to TRBJ2-1; D is unclear. Germline assignment: CDR1 LGHDT and CDR2 YNNKEL (reference sequence). The CDR3 sequence is 14 residues long. The V end was cut by 1 base, the J end by 3 bases, with 7 bases between. The CDR3 DNA sequence: TGTGCCAGCAGCCAAGCCGGGTTCTACAATGAGCAGTTCTTC. Translating gives CASSQAGFYNEQFF.

In its sample, this clone was seen once. V and J are TRBV7-9 and TRBJ2-5, with 8 bases aligning to TRBD2. The CDR3 sequence is 12 residues long. With V trimmed by 9 bases and J by 3 bases, 3 bases remained unmatched. The germline CDR1 and CDR2 sequences are SEHNR and FQNEAQ (reference sequence). Here the CDR3 DNA reads TGTGCCAGGGCCGGGGGGGAAGAGACCCAGTACTTC. Translating it yields CARAGGEETQYF.

The chain is built from TRBV10-3 and TRBJ2-7, with 7 bases matching TRBD1. The V gene's germline CDR1 is ENHRY and CDR2 SYGVKD. V was clipped by 3 bases and J by 6 bases; unmatched bases: 5. This CDR3 region has 13 residues. CDR3 coding DNA: TGTGCCATCAGTGAAGGGGGACAGCGCGAGCAGTACTTC. The encoded protein is CAISEGGQREQYF.

The chain is built from TRBV29-1 and TRBJ1-1; TRBD1 might be the D (6 bases). The ends were cut back, 4 bases at V and 1 base at J, with 10 bases in the middle. Germline V gene lookup returns CDR1 SQVTM and CDR2 ANQGSEA. The CDR3 spans 13 residues. CDR3 DNA: TGCAGCGTTGTAGGGACACAGAACACTGAAGCTTTCTTT. As protein: CSVVGTQNTEAFF.

This rearrangement joins TRBV5-1 to TRBJ1-1, with D perhaps matching TRBD1 (5 bases). Germline V CDR1 and CDR2: SGHRS, YFSETQ. Trimming cost V 6 bases and J 4 bases, with 16 bases left between them. The CDR3 length is 14 residues. The CDR3 DNA is TGCGCCAGCACTACCTACGCGGGGGGCACTGAAGCTTTCTTT. Translation gives CASTTYAGGTEAFF.

The CDR3 sequence is CASSLAGLLETQYF. The CDR3, as DNA: TGTGCCAGCAGCTTAGCGGGACTACTGGAGACCCAGTACTTC. The chain couples TRBV11-2 to TRBJ2-5; 7 bases line up with TRBD2. The ends lost 1 base at V and 5 bases at J; junction bases unmatched: 4. This CDR3 region has 14 residues. Germline-derived CDR1 and CDR2 are SGHAT and FQNNGV.